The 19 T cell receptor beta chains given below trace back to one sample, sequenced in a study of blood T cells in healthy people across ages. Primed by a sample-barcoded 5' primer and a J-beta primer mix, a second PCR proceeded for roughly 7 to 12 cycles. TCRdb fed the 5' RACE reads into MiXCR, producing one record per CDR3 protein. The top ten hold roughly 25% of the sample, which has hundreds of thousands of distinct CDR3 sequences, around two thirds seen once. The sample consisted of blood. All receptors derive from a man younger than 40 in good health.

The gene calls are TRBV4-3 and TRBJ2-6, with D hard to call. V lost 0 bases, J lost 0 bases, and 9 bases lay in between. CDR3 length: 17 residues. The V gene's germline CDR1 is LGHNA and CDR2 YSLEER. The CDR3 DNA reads TGCGCCAGCAGCCAAGATGTGGTAACCTCTGGGGCCAACGTCCTGACTTTC. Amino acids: CASSQDVVTSGANVLTF.

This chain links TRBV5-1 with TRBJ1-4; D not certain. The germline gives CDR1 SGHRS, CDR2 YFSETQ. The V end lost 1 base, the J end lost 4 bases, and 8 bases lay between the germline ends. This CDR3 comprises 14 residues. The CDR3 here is CASSLLGVNEKLFF. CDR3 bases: TGCGCCAGCAGCTTGTTAGGAGTTAATGAAAAACTGTTTTTT.

The CDR3 loop is CATCDSSGDTQYF. The CDR3 nucleotides are TGTGCCACGTGTGACAGCAGCGGAGATACGCAGTATTTT. The rearrangement joins TRBV24-1 to TRBJ2-3; either TRBD1 or TRBD2 may supply D (5 bases each). V was pared by 10 bases and J by 5 bases, with 15 bases between. The CDR3 has 13 amino acids. Looked up from germline, CDR1 is KGHDR and CDR2 is SFDVKD.

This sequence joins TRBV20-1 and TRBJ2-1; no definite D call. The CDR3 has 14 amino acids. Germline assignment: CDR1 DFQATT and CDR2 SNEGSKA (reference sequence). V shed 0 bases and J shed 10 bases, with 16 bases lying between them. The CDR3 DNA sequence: TGCAGTGCTAGAGATGGGGTATTTACCTACGAGCAGTTCTTC. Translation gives CSARDGVFTYEQFF.

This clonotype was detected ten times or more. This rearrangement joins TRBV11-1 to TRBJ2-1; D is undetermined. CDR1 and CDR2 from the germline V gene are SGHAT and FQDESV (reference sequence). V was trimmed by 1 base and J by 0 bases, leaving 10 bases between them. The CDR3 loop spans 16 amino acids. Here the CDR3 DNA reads TGTGCCAGCAGCTTAGAATTAACGAGCTCCTACAATGAGCAGTTCTTC. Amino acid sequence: CASSLELTSSYNEQFF.

This CDR3 reads CASSVVDLVTDTQYF. CDR3 sequence (DNA): TGTGCCAGCAGCGTCGTGGACTTGGTCACAGATACGCAGTATTTT. The V call is TRBV9, the J call TRBJ2-3; a weak D match, TRBD2 (5 bases). The CDR3 extends over 15 amino acids. The V end lost 2 bases, the J end lost 2 bases, and 12 bases lay between the germline ends. The germline gives CDR1 SGDLS, CDR2 YYNGEE.

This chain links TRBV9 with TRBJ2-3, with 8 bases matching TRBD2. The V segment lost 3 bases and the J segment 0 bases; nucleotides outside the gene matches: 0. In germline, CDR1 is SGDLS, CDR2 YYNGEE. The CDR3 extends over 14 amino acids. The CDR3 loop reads CASSASGSTDTQYF. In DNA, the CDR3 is TGTGCCAGCAGCGCTAGCGGGAGCACAGATACGCAGTATTTT.

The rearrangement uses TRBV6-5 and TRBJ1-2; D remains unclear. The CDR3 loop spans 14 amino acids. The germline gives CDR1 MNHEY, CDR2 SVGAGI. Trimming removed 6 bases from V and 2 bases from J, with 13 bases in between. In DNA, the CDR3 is TGTGCCAGCAGATTTATAGGTACCAACTATGGCTACACCTTC. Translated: CASRFIGTNYGYTF.

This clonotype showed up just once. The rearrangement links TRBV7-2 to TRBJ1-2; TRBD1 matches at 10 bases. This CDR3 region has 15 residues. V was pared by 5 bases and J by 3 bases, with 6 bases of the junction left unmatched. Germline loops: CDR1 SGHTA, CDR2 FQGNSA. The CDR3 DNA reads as TGTGCCAGCAGCACACTGGACAGGGGGTACTATGGCTACACCTTC. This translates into CASSTLDRGYYGYTF.

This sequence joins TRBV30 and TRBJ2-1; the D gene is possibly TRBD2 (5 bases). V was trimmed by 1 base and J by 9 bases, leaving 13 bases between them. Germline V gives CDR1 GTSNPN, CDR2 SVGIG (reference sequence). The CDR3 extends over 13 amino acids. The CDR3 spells CAWSDSWSGEQFF. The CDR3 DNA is TGTGCCTGGAGTGATAGCTGGAGCGGTGAGCAGTTCTTC. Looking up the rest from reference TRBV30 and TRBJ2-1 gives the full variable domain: SQTIHQWPATLVQPVGSPLSLECTVEGTSNPNLYWYRQAAGRGLQLLFYSVGIGQISSEVPQNLSASRPQDRQFILSSKKLLLSDSGFYLCAWSDSWSGEQFFGPGTRLTVL.

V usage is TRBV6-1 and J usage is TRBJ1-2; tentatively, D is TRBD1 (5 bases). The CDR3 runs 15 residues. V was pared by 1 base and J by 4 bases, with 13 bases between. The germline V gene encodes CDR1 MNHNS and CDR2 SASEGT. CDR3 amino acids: CASSEGTGQFYGYTF. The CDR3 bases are TGTGCCAGCAGTGAAGGAACAGGCCAATTCTATGGCTACACCTTC.

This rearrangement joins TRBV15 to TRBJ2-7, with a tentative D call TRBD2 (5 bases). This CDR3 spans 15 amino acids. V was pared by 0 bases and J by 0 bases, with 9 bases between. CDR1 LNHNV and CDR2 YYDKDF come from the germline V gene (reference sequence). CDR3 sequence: CATSREVGSSYEQYF. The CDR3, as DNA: TGTGCCACCAGCAGAGAGGTTGGGAGCTCCTACGAGCAGTACTTC. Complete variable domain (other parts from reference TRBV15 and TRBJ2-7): DAMVIQNPRYQVTQFGKPVTLSCSQTLNHNVMYWYQQKSSQAPKLLFHYYDKDFNNEADTPDNFQSRRPNTSFCFLDIRSPGLGDTAMYLCATSREVGSSYEQYFGPGTRLTVT.

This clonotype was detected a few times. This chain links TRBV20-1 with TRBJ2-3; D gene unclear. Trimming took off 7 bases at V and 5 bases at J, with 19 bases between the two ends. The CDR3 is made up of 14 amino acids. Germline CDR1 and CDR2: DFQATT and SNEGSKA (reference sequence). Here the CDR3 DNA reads TGCAGTGACCTTAGGCAGGCCGAAGGAGATACGCAGTATTTT. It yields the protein CSDLRQAEGDTQYF.

The CDR3 DNA follows: TGTGCCAGCAGCCGTGGGACCGAACTAGCGGGGGGATTAAACATTCAGTACTTC. As protein: CASSRGTELAGGLNIQYF. The J gene is TRBJ2-7, the V gene TRBV7-9, with 12 bases matching TRBD2. With the DNA end fitting TRBJ2-4 better, the J assignment may be wrong. This CDR3 has 18 amino acids. Germline values: CDR1 SEHNR, CDR2 FQNEAQ (reference sequence).

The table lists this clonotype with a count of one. The CDR3 coding sequence is TGTGCCAGCAGCGTAGGAGTCCCTGAGACCCAGTACTTC. Its protein product is CASSVGVPETQYF. The rearrangement links TRBV9 to TRBJ2-7; D not resolved. Near its end, the DNA agrees better with TRBJ2-5, so the J call may be wrong. The CDR3 spans 13 residues. Germline values: CDR1 SGDLS, CDR2 YYNGEE.

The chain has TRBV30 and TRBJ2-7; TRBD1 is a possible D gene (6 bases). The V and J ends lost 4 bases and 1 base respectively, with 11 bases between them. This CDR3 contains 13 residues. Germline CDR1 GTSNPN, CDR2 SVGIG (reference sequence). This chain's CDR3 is CAWTRDISYEQYF. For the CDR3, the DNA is TGTGCCTGGACTAGGGACATATCCTACGAGCAGTACTTC.

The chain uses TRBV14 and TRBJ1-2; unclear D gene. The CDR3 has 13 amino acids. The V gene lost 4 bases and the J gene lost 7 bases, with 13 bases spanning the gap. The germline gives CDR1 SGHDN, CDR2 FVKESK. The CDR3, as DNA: TGTGCCAGCAGCCTTACCAGTAATGGTGGCTACACCTTC. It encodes CASSLTSNGGYTF. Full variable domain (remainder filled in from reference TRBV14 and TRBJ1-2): EAGVTQFPSHSVIEKGQTVTLRCDPISGHDNLYWYRRVMGKEIKFLLHFVKESKQDESGMPNNRFLAERTGGTYSTLKVQPAELEDSGVYFCASSLTSNGGYTFGSGTRLTVV.

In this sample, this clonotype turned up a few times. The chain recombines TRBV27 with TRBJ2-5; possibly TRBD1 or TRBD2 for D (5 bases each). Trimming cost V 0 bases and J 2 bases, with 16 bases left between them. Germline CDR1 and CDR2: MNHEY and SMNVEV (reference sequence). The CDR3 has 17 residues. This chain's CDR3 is CASSLSQVGVTQETQYF. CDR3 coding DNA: TGTGCCAGCAGTTTATCCCAGGTGGGGGTTACACAAGAGACCCAGTACTTC.

The CDR3 reads CASSRDQGDYGYTF. The CDR3 DNA follows: TGTGCCAGCAGTCGGGACCAAGGGGACTATGGCTACACCTTC. The V and J genes are TRBV6-6 and TRBJ1-2; possibly TRBD1 for D (5 bases). V lost 5 bases to trimming and J lost 3 bases, with 13 bases between them. Per germline, CDR1 MNHNY and CDR2 SVGAGI (reference sequence). The CDR3 is made up of 14 amino acids.